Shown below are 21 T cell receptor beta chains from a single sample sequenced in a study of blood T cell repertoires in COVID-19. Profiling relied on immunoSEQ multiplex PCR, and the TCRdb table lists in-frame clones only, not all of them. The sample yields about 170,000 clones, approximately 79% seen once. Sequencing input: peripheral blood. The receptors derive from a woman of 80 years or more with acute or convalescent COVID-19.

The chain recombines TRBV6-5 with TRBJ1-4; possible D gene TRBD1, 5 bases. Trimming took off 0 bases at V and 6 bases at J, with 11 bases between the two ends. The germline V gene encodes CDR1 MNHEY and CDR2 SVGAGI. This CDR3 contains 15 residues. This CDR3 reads CASSYSSRADEKLFF. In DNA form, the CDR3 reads TGTGCCAGCAGTTACTCGAGCAGGGCCGATGAAAAACTGTTTTTT.

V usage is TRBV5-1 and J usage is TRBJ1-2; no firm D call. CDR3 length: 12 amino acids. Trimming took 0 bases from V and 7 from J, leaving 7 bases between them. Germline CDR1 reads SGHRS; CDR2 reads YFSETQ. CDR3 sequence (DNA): TGCGCCAGCAGCTTGGCCCAGGTTGGCTACACCTTC. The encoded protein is CASSLAQVGYTF.

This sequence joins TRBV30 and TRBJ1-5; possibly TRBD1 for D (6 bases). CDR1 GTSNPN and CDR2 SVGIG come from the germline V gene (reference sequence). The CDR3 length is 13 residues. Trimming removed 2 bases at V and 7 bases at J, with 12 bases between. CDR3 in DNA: TGTGCCTGGAGTTCGGACAGCCTACAGCCCCAGCATTTT. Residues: CAWSSDSLQPQHF.

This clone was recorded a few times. CDR3 nucleotides: TGTGCCAGCAGCAAAGGGGATAGGACTAGCGGGAGGTACGAGCAGTACTTC. Translation: CASSKGDRTSGRYEQYF. This chain connects TRBV21-1 to TRBJ2-7; whether TRBD2, the table's D call, matches the DNA was not checked. TRBV21-1 is annotated as a pseudogene. This CDR3 is 17 amino acids long.

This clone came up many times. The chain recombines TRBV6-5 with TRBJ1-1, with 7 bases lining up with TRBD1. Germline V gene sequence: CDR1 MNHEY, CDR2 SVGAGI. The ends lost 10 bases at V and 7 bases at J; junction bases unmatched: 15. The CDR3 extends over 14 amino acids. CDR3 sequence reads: CATTSPYRGNEAFF. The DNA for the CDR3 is TGTGCCACTACGAGCCCCTACAGGGGAAATGAAGCTTTCTTT.

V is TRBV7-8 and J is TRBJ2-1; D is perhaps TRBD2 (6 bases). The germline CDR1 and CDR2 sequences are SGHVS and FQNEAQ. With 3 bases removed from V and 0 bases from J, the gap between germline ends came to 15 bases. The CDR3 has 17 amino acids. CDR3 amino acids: CASSLIRGESSYNEQFF. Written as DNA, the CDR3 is TGTGCCAGCAGCTTGATTCGCGGGGAGAGCTCCTACAATGAGCAGTTCTTC. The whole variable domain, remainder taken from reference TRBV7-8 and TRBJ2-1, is GAGVSQSPRYKVAKRGQDVALRCDPISGHVSLFWYQQALGQGPEFLTYFQNEAQLDKSGLPSDRFFAERPEGSVSTLKIQRTQQEDSAVYLCASSLIRGESSYNEQFFGPGTRLTVL.

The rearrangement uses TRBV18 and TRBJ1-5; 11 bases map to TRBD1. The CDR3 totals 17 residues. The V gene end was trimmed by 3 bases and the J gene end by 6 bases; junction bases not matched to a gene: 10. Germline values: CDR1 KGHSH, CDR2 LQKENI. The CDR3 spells CASSPNRTGGAGQPQHF. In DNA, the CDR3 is TGTGCCAGCTCACCCAATCGGACAGGGGGCGCGGGTCAGCCCCAGCATTTT.

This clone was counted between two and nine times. The CDR3 DNA sequence: TGTGCCAGTAGCCGAAATGGACAGGGCGCAGATACGCAGTATTTT. Its protein product is CASSRNGQGADTQYF. The chain couples TRBV19 to TRBJ2-3; 8 nucleotides line up with TRBD1. Germline CDR1 reads LNHDA; CDR2 reads SQIVND (reference sequence). Trimming removed 6 bases from V and 4 bases from J; junction bases left unmatched: 9. This CDR3 has 15 amino acids.

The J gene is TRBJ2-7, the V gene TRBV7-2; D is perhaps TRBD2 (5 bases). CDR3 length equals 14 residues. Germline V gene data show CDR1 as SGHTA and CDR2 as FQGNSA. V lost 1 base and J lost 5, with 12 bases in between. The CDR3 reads CASSLGGRHDEQYF. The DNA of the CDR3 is TGTGCCAGCAGCTTAGGTGGGAGACACGACGAGCAGTACTTC.

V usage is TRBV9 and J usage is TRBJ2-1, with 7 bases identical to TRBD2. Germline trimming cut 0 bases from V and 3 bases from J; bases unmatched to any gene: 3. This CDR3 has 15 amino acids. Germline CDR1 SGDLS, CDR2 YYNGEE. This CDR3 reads CASSVAGGLYNEQFF. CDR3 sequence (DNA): TGTGCCAGCAGCGTAGCGGGAGGCCTCTACAATGAGCAGTTCTTC.

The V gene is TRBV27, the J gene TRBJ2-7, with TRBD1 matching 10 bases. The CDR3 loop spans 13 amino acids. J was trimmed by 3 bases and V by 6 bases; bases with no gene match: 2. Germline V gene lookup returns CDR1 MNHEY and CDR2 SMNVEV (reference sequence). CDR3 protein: CASRRTGGYEQYF. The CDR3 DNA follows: TGTGCCAGCAGAAGGACAGGGGGCTACGAGCAGTACTTC.

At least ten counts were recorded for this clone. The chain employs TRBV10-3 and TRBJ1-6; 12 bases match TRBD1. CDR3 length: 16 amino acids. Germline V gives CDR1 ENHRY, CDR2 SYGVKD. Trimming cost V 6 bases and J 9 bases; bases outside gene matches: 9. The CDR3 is CAIRPGQGAEGSPLHF. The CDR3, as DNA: TGTGCCATCAGGCCGGGACAGGGGGCTGAAGGTTCACCCCTCCACTTT.

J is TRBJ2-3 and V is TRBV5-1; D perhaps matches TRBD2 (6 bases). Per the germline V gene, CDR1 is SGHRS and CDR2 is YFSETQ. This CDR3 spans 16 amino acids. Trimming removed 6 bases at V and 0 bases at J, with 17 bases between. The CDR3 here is CASTDVRRGSTDTQYF. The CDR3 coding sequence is TGCGCCAGCACTGATGTGAGACGGGGGAGCACAGATACGCAGTATTTT.

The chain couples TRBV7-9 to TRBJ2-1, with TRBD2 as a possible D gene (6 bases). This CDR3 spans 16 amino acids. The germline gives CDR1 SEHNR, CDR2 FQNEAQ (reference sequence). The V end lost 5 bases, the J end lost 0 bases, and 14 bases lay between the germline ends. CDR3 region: CASSGRSGRSYNEQFF. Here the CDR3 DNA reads TGTGCCAGCAGCGGGCGTAGCGGACGCTCCTACAATGAGCAGTTCTTC.

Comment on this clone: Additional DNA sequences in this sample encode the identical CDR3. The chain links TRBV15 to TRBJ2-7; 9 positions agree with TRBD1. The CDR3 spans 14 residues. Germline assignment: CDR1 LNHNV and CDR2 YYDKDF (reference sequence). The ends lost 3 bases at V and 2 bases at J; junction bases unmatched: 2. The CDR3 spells CATSRDRGPYEQYF. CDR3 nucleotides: TGTGCCACCAGCAGGGACAGGGGACCCTACGAGCAGTACTTC.

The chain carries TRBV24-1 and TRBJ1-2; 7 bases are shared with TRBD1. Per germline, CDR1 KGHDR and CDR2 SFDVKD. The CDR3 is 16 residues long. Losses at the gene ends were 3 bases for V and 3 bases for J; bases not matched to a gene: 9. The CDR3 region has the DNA TGTGCCACCAGTGATGGAAACAGGGGAGTCGACTATGGCTACACCTTC. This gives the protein CATSDGNRGVDYGYTF.

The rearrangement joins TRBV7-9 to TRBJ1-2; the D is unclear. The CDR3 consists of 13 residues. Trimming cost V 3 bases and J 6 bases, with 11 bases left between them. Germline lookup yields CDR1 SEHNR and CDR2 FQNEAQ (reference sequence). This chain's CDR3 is CASSFVEENGYTF. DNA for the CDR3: TGTGCCAGCAGCTTCGTTGAGGAAAATGGCTACACCTTC.

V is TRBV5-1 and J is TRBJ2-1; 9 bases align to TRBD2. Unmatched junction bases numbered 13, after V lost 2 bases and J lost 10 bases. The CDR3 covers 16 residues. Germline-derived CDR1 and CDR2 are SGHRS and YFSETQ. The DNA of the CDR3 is TGCGCCAGCAGCTTACCTCGTAGCGGGAGAGTAAACGAGCAGTTCTTC. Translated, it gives CASSLPRSGRVNEQFF.

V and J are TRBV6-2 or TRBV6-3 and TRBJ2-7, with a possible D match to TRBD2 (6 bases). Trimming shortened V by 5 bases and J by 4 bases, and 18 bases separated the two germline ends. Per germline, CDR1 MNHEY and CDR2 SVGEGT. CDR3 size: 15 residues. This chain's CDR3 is CASSLRGTALYEQYF. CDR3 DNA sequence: TGTGCCAGCAGTCTTCGGGGGACGGCGCTTTACGAGCAGTACTTC.

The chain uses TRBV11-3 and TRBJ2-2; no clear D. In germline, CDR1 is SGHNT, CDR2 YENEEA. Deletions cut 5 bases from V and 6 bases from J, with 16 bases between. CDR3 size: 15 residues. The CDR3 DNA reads TGTGCCAGCAGCGTTAGACACATTAGGTCCGGGGAGCTGTTTTTT. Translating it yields CASSVRHIRSGELFF. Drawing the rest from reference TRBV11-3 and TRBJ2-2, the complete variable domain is EAGVVQSPRYKIIEKKQPVAFWCNPISGHNTLYWYLQNLGQGPELLIRYENEEAVDDSQLPKDRFSAERLKGVDSTLKIQPAELGDSAVYLCASSVRHIRSGELFFGEGSRLTVL.

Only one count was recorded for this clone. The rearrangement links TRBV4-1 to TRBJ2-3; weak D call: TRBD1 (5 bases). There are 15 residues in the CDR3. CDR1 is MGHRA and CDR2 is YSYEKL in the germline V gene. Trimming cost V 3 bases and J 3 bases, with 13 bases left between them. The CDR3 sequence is CASSHSGQGTDTQYF. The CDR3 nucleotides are TGCGCCAGCAGCCATTCAGGGCAGGGTACAGATACGCAGTATTTT.